Shown below are 2 T cell receptor beta chains from a single sample sequenced in a study of blood T cell repertoires in COVID-19. The assay was immunoSEQ multiplex PCR, and TCRdb's table has in-frame clones only and misses some. The sample lists over 300,000 clones, around 87% occurring once. Sequencing was performed on PBMCs or T cells enriched from blood (not recorded which). These receptor sequences come from a woman in her twenties or thirties with acute COVID-19.

The genes are TRBV7-2 and TRBJ2-5, with 11 bases fitting TRBD1. The CDR3 totals 17 residues. The germline V gene has CDR1 SGHTA and CDR2 FQGNSA. V dropped 3 bases and J dropped 3; count of bases not matched to a gene: 9. CDR3 region: CASSFLGQGALKETQYF. The CDR3 DNA reads as TGTGCCAGCAGCTTTCTAGGACAGGGGGCCTTAAAAGAGACCCAGTACTTC.

This chain uses TRBV4-2 with TRBJ2-3; 8 bases align to TRBD2. Germline loops: CDR1 LGHNA, CDR2 YNFKEQ. The CDR3 covers 14 residues. With V trimmed by 2 bases and J by 10 bases, 8 bases remained unmatched. In nucleotides, the CDR3 is TGTGCCAGCAGCCAATTGTCGACTAGCGAGGCGCAGTATTTT. This gives the protein CASSQLSTSEAQYF.